The subject of this entry is one TCR beta chain. Antigen specificity is unknown. This specimen comes from a study of cytomegalovirus exposure and HLA in healthy donors. Findings and caveats of the study: An assumption of roughly uniform sequencing depth across donors underlay the presence/absence analyses. Follow-up analysis seemed to connect common viral pathogens with several of the most significant clusters identified.

Both 60 Vbeta primers and 13 Jbeta primers went into the PCR. Repertoires were generated with immunoSEQ multiplex PCR, while TCRdb's copy carries only in-frame clones and drops some. The listing records about 200,000 clones. This sequence originates from a girl aged 2-10 years in good health and CMV-seropositive. The source material was PBMCs.

CDR3 in amino acids: CASRGQGNGIQYF. Written as DNA, the CDR3 is TGTGCCAGTAGAGGACAGGGGAACGGCATTCAGTACTTC. The chain is built from TRBV19 and TRBJ2-4; 9 nucleotides match TRBD1. Germline CDR1 reads LNHDA; CDR2 reads SQIVND (reference sequence). Losses at the gene ends were 6 bases for V and 9 bases for J; bases not matched to a gene: 6. The CDR3 is 13 residues long.